This TCR beta chain came from a study of CD8+ T cells in alopecia areata. Study in general: Scalp area affected, as a percentage, set the severity score of treated patients.

Following extraction, RNA underwent reverse transcription to cDNA, which served as the sequencing template. Profiling relied on immunoSEQ multiplex PCR, and the TCRdb table lists in-frame clones only, not all of them. The table has 150,000 to 200,000 clones, roughly 50% seen once. This CDR3 region has 19 residues. J lost 0 bases, V lost 2 bases, and 11 bases had no gene match. In germline, CDR1 is LNHNV, CDR2 YYDKDF (reference sequence). Points from the study as a whole: In lesional scalp, particularly from alopecia totalis/universalis, clonality was higher than in normal scalp.

Regarding this clone: Its antigen is undetermined.

The treatment is: oral pan-JAK inhibitor, 5-10 mg twice daily. Lesional scalp tissue (obtained by punch biopsy) and peripheral blood were collected from alopecia areata patients. The material sequenced was CD4+ T cells sorted from blood, taken between weeks 55 and 65, from a patient treated with tofacitinib. The chain joins TRBV15 to TRBJ2-1; 9 nucleotides line up with TRBD1. The receptor's source is a human donor with alopecia areata. CDR3 DNA: TGTGCCACCAGCAGACTAGGGACAGGGTATGTTAGCTCCTACAATGAGCAGTTCTTC. It codes for CATSRLGTGYVSSYNEQFF.